Below are 8 T cell receptor beta chains sequenced from a single sample in a study of blood T cell repertoires in COVID-19. Method: immunoSEQ multiplex PCR; TCRdb's copy keeps in-frame clones and lacks some. The data contain about 220,000 clones, less than 85% of them singletons. Material: peripheral blood. The receptors shown here come from a woman in her sixties or seventies with acute or convalescent COVID-19.

The chain recombines TRBV5-1 with TRBJ2-3, with 7 bases identical to TRBD1. This CDR3 region has 15 residues. Germline V gene sequence: CDR1 SGHRS, CDR2 YFSETQ. The junction had 9 bases not matched to a gene; V was cut back by 2 bases and J by 6 bases. In DNA form, the CDR3 reads TGCGCCAGCAGCTTTACAGGGGTCAGGACGGATACGCAGTATTTT. Amino acid sequence: CASSFTGVRTDTQYF.

J is TRBJ2-5 and V is TRBV19, with 7 bases matching TRBD1. J was trimmed by 5 bases and V by 3 bases; bases with no gene match: 12. The CDR3 loop spans 16 amino acids. Germline CDR1 and CDR2: LNHDA and SQIVND (reference sequence). The CDR3 region has the DNA TGTGCCAGTAGTATGGGGACAGCCGGAGGATTGGAGACCCAGTACTTC. It codes for CASSMGTAGGLETQYF. Using reference TRBV19 and TRBJ2-5 for the parts outside the CDR3, the full variable domain is DGGITQSPKYLFRKEGQNVTLSCEQNLNHDAMYWYRQDPGQGLRLIYYSQIVNDFQKGDIAEGYSVSREKKESFPLTVTSAQKNPTAFYLCASSMGTAGGLETQYFGPGTRLLVL.

J is TRBJ2-4 and V is TRBV5-8; D may be TRBD2 (6 bases). The CDR3 sequence is 16 residues long. Trimming took 4 bases from V and 10 from J, leaving 24 bases between them. Per germline, CDR1 SGHTS and CDR2 YDEGEE. The CDR3: CASSRGLLRERMIQYF. The CDR3 DNA sequence: TGTGCCAGCAGCCGGGGACTGCTCCGCGAGCGTATGATTCAGTACTTC.

This clone was detected a few times. The V call is TRBV5-1, the J call TRBJ2-1; 9 bases agree with TRBD1. Germline V gene lookup returns CDR1 SGHRS and CDR2 YFSETQ. This CDR3 region has 16 residues. The J segment lost 7 bases and the V segment lost 4 bases, leaving 12 bases of the junction unmatched. CDR3 bases: TGCGCCAGCAGCATCCTTACAGGGGGCGTCACGAATGAGCAGTTCTTC. Amino acid sequence: CASSILTGGVTNEQFF.

The chain is built from TRBV5-1 and TRBJ1-2, with D unclear. Trimming removed 0 bases at V and 1 base at J, with 10 bases between. Germline V gene lookup returns CDR1 SGHRS and CDR2 YFSETQ. The CDR3 consists of 15 residues. The CDR3 region is CASSLGDGNNYGYTF. DNA for the CDR3: TGCGCCAGCAGCTTGGGAGACGGGAATAACTATGGCTACACCTTC.

This chain joins TRBV15 and TRBJ2-5; 9 nucleotides align to TRBD1. The CDR3 length is 14 residues. Trimming cost V 4 bases and J 2 bases; bases outside gene matches: 2. Germline CDR1 reads LNHNV; CDR2 reads YYDKDF (reference sequence). In DNA form, the CDR3 reads TGTGCCACCAGCATAGGGACAGGGCAAGAGACCCAGTACTTC. It is translated as CATSIGTGQETQYF.

The V gene is TRBV6-5, the J gene TRBJ1-6, with D unresolved. Trimming shortened V by 4 bases and J by 6 bases, and 10 bases separated the two germline ends. The CDR3 consists of 14 residues. The germline gives CDR1 MNHEY, CDR2 SVGAGI. The CDR3 DNA is TGTGCCAGCAGTTTCGGTCTGATTAATTCACCCCTCCACTTT. Its protein is CASSFGLINSPLHF.

The chain couples TRBV30 to TRBJ2-7, with D perhaps matching TRBD1 (6 bases). The CDR3 loop spans 12 amino acids. The germline V gene has CDR1 GTSNPN and CDR2 SVGIG (reference sequence). The V and J ends lost 4 bases and 5 bases respectively, with 12 bases between them. The CDR3 DNA is TGTGCCTGGAACAGGGCGAGGGACGAGCAGTACTTC. It specifies CAWNRARDEQYF.